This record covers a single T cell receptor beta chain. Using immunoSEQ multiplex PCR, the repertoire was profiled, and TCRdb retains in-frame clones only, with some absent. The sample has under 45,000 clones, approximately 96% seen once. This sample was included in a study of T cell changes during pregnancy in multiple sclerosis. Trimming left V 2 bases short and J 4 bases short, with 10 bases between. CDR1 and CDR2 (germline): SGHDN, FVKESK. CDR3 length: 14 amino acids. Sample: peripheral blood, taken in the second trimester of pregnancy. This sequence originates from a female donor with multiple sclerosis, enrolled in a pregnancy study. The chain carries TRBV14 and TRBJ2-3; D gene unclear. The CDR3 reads CASSQFPVADTQYF. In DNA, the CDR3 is TGTGCCAGCAGCCAATTTCCGGTTGCAGATACGCAGTATTTT.